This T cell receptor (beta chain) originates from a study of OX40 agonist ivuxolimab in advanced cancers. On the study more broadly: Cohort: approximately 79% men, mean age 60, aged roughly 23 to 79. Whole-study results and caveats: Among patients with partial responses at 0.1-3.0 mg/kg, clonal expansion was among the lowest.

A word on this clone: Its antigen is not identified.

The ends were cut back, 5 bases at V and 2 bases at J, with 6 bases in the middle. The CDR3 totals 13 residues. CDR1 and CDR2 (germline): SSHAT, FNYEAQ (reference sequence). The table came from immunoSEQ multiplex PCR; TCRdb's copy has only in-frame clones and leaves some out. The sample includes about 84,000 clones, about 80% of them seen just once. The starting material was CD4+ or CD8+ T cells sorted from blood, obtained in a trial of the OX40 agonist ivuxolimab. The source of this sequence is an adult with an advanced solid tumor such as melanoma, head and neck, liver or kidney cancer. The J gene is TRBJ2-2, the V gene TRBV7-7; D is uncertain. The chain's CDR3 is CASSPINTGELFF. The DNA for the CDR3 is TGTGCCAGCAGCCCTATAAACACCGGGGAGCTGTTTTTT.